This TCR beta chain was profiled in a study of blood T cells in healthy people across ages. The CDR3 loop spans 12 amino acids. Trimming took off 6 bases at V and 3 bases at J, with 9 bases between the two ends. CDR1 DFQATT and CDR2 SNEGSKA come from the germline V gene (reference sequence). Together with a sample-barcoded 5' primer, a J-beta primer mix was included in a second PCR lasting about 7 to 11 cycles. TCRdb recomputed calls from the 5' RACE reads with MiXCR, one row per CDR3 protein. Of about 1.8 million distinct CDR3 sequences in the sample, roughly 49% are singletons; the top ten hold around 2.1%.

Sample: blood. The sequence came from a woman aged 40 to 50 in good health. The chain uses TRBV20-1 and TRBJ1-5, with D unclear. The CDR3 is CSALRSNQPQHF. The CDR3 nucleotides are TGCAGTGCCCTAAGGTCCAATCAGCCCCAGCATTTT.